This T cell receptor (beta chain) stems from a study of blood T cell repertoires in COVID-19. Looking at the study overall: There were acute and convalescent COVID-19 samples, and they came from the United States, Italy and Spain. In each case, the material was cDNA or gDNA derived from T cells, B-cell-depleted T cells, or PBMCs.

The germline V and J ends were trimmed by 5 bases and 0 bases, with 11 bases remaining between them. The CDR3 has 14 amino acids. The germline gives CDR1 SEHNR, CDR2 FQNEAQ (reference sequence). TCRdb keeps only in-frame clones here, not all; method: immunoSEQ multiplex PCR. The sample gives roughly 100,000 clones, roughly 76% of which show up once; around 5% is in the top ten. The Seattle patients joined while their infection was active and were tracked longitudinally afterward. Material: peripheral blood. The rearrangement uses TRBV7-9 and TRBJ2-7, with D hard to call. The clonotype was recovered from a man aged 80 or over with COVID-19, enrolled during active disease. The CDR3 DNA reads TGTGCCAGCAGCCCCAGCGCGTACTCCTACGAGCAGTACTTC. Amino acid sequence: CASSPSAYSYEQYF.